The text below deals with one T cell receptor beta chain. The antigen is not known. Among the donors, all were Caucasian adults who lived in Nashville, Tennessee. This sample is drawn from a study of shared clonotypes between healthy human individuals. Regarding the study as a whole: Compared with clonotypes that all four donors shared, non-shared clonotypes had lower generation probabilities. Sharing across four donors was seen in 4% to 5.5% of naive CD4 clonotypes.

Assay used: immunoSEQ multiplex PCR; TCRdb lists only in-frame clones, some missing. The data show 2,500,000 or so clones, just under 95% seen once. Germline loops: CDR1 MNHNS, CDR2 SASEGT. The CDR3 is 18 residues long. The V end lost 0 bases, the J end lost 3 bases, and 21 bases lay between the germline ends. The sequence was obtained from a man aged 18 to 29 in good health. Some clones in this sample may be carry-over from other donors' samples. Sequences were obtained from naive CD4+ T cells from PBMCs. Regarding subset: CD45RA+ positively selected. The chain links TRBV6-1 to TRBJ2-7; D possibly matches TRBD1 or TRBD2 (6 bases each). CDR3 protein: CASSEARSPGAAYYEQYF. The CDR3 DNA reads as TGTGCCAGCAGTGAAGCTAGGTCCCCGGGGGCAGCTTACTACGAGCAGTACTTC.